This entry is about one T cell receptor (beta chain). The clone's antigen remains unknown. No much larger clonotype is one base removed from it; base qualities were not supplied. The collaborating institutions used their own protocols to collect whole blood in K2EDTA tubes. For TCRbeta analysis, collaborators shipped samples as frozen whole blood, isolated PBMCs, or DNA extracted from either of those sample types. The entry originates in a study of blood T cell repertoires in COVID-19 (dated by TCRdb to 2020 to 2021). With respect to the entire study: Collaborator samples came from the United States, Italy and Spain and covered acute and convalescent phases of COVID-19. The prospective study material was composed of cDNA or gDNA derived from T cells, B-cell-depleted T cells, or PBMCs. Deeply sampled blood TCRbeta repertoires from subjects exposed to, actively infected with, or recovered from COVID-19 were included in the dataset. Where HLA class I and class II types were available, the types were taken from metadata supplied by the sample provider, not from assay-based typing. Samples were obtained from the ongoing ImmuneRACE study (first 160 participants) and from 1,254 subjects provided by 6 global collaborators. The sample metadata nearly always contained a de-identified subject ID, COVID-19 status, age in years and sex. The repertoires were made available in a free public database intended to serve as a resource for research on the immune response to SARS-CoV-2. The research as a whole found: Clinical and demographic metadata were provided uncurated, with the amount varying by source and participant.

The immunoSEQ Assay, a bias-controlled multiplex PCR, was used to amplify TCRbeta CDR3 regions from genomic DNA. In the source study's methods: Nucleated cell counts per sample were estimated from amplification of reference gene primers within the assay. To quantify the absolute abundance of each unique TCRbeta CDR3 rearrangement, sequence reads were collapsed and filtered. Productive Simpson clonality was computed per sample as the square root of Simpson's diversity index over productive rearrangements. The clones in this table, taken by TCRdb from immuneACCESS, are in-frame only. Not every clone is retained; where verified, under half of the shortfall comes from an unresolved V gene, and the cause of the rest is unknown. V, J and clone size are taken as reported in that table, and D and trimming were inferred from the DNA itself. The sample table records 250,000 to 300,000 clones; approximately 81% of these occur just once. Less than 3% of the sample comes from the top ten.

The junction carries 6 bases between V and J, which are trimmed by 1 base and 0 bases respectively. The CDR3 spans 15 residues, from the cysteine through the phenylalanine. The only DNA kept is the CDR3, 45 bases in frame from the first base. CDR1 and CDR2, per the germline V gene (reference sequence), are LNHDA and SQIVND. The sequencing input was peripheral blood. The TCR comes from a woman aged 55 to 70 with active or convalescent COVID-19. The V and J segments used are TRBV19 and TRBJ1-4; TRBD1 is a possible D gene, resting on 5 matching bases. In nucleotide form, the sequence is TGTGCCAGTAGTATAGGGGACTCAACTAATGAAAAACTGTTTTTT. Its translation reads: CASSIGDSTNEKLFF.